These T cell receptor beta chains were read from a single sample in a study of shared clonotypes between healthy human individuals. Some clones are missing from TCRdb's copy, which holds only in-frame ones; the method was immunoSEQ multiplex PCR. The data hold some 1,100,000 clones, with 75% to 85% observed a single time. The sample comprised memory CD4+ T cells from PBMCs. All receptors derive from a man aged 18 to 35 in good health. Some clones in this sample may be carry-over from other donors' samples. Both conserved end residues are part of each CDR3. A D gene is named only where the DNA matches it firmly. Expanded clones get a size class; other rows say once, few or many, or leave the size out.

.,TRBJ1-4,TRBV5-8,16,.,TGTGCCAGCAGCTTGGTGGGGGCAGGGTACGGTGAAAAACTGTTTTTT,CASSLVGAGYGEKLFF
.,TRBJ2-2,TRBV7-2,13,many,TGTGCCAGCAGTCCAGTGCGGGCTGGGGAGCTGTTTTTT,CASSPVRAGELFF
.,TRBJ1-1,TRBV5-1,15,once,TGCGCCAGCAGCTTGGCCTTCGACAGGTACACTGAAGCTTTCTTT,CASSLAFDRYTEAFF
.,TRBJ1-2,TRBV11-2,18,once,TGTGCCAGCAGACCCGTCCGGGCGCCAAGGGGGACGAACTATGGCTACACCTTC,CASRPVRAPRGTNYGYTF
.,TRBJ1-2,TRBV5-1,13,many,TGCGCCAGCAGCTTGCAGGGGAGGGATGGCTACACCTTC,CASSLQGRDGYTF
.,TRBJ2-5,TRBV9,13,.,TGTGCCAGCAGCGTAGGTGTGGGGGGGACCCAGTACTTC,CASSVGVGGTQYF
.,TRBJ1-3,TRBV10-3,15,.,TGTGCCAGCTGTCAGGGGCTCTACTCTGGAAACACCATATATTTT,CASCQGLYSGNTIYF
.,TRBJ1-2,TRBV2,13,.,TGTGCCAGCAGTGTTGAGGGGAACTATGGCTACACCTTC,CASSVEGNYGYTF
.,TRBJ1-4,TRBV7-9,14,.,TGTGCCAGCAGCTTTGCAGTCTCCCTTGAAAAACTGTTTTTT,CASSFAVSLEKLFF
TRBD2,TRBJ2-6,TRBV2,18,few,TGTGCCAGCAGTCTAGCGGGACTAGCGGGATCTGGGGCCAACGTCCTGACTTTC,CASSLAGLAGSGANVLTF
TRBD1,TRBJ2-7,TRBV10-2,14,.,TGCGCCAGCAGTGAGTCCGGACAGGGCCACGAGCAGTACTTC,CASSESGQGHEQYF
.,TRBJ2-4,TRBV20-1,10,.,TGCAGTGCTGAAGAACAGGGCGAGTACTTC,CSAEEQGEYF
.,TRBJ2-1,TRBV11-2,12,.,TGTGCCAGCAGCCCGGAGTTCGGGGTGCAGTTCTTC,CASSPEFGVQFF
.,TRBJ2-5,TRBV5-4,11,.,TGTGCCACCACGGTCCAAGAGACCCAGTACTTC,CATTVQETQYF
.,TRBJ1-1,TRBV9,14,.,TGTGCCAGCAGCGTACAGACAGGACACACTGAAGCTTTCTTT,CASSVQTGHTEAFF
.,TRBJ2-7,TRBV10-1,14,.,TGCGCCAGCAGTGATCTGGACAGATCTGACGAGCAGTACTTC,CASSDLDRSDEQYF
TRBD1,TRBJ2-7,TRBV28,16,.,TGTGCCAGCAGTTTCTCCGGCCGGGACAGGGATTACGAGCAGTACTTC,CASSFSGRDRDYEQYF
TRBD1,TRBJ1-5,TRBV4-1,16,few,TGCGCCAGCAGCCAGCAGGGACAGGGGGGACATCAGCCCCAGCATTTT,CASSQQGQGGHQPQHF
.,TRBJ2-7,TRBV7-8,12,.,TGTGCCAGCAGCTTAGAACGTGGAGAGCAGTACTTC,CASSLERGEQYF
.,TRBJ2-7,TRBV7-2,13,.,TGTGCCAGCAGCTTAGCGCGGGCCTACGAGCAGTACTTC,CASSLARAYEQYF
.,TRBJ1-3,TRBV5-8,13,.,TGTGCCAGCAGCTTGGTACTTGGAAACACCATATATTTT,CASSLVLGNTIYF
.,TRBJ2-7,TRBV6-1,15,.,TGTGCCAGCACCCCAAATGGGGGGGGGCCCTACGAGCAGTACTTC,CASTPNGGGPYEQYF
.,TRBJ1-1,TRBV19,13,.,TGTGCCAGTAGTTCAGGACGGGGCACTGAAGCTTTCTTT,CASSSGRGTEAFF
.,TRBJ2-5,TRBV18,13,.,TGTGCCAGCTCACCAGGCAGGGGAGAGACCCAGTACTTC,CASSPGRGETQYF
TRBD1,TRBJ2-2,TRBV2,15,.,TGTGCCAGCAGACGGACAGGGTCGAACACCGGGGAGCTGTTTTTT,CASRRTGSNTGELFF
.,TRBJ2-7,TRBV6-1,14,.,TGTGCCAGCAGGACCGGGACGGCAGTGTACGAGCAGTACTTC,CASRTGTAVYEQYF
.,TRBJ1-5,TRBV10-2,13,.,TGCGCCAGCACCGCAGGCCGCAATCAGCCCCAGCATTTT,CASTAGRNQPQHF
TRBD1,TRBJ1-2,TRBV28,15,.,TGTGCCAGCCGTGAACAGGGGCGTACTAACTATGGCTACACCTTC,CASREQGRTNYGYTF
TRBD1,TRBJ1-5,TRBV28,15,.,TGTGCCAGCAGTAAATTCCAGGGGGGGAATCAGCCCCAGCATTTT,CASSKFQGGNQPQHF
TRBD1,TRBJ1-1,TRBV5-1,14,.,TGCGCCAGCAGCATCCGCCCACGGGACAGTGAAGCTTTCTTT,CASSIRPRDSEAFF
.,TRBJ1-3,TRBV28,16,.,TGTGCCAGCAGCTCGGCAGGGGCGGGGACTGGAAACACCATATATTTT,CASSSAGAGTGNTIYF
TRBD1,TRBJ2-1,TRBV5-1,15,.,TGCGCCAGCAGCCGGGCCGGGACAGACTACAATGAGCAGTTCTTC,CASSRAGTDYNEQFF
.,TRBJ1-2,TRBV28,14,once,TGTGCCAGCAGTCCACAGGGAGCTAACTATGGCTACACCTTC,CASSPQGANYGYTF
.,TRBJ2-7,TRBV28,14,few,TGTGCCAGCAGTCCAAATCGCCCCTCCTACGAGCAGTACTTC,CASSPNRPSYEQYF